The 24 T cell receptor beta chains presented below share a single source sample, sequenced in a study of blood T cell repertoires in COVID-19. Sequencing was performed with immunoSEQ multiplex PCR; in TCRdb, only in-frame clones are kept and a portion is missing. The top ten clones hold roughly 0.76% of a sample with approximately 210,000 clones, roughly 94% of them seen once. The sample was peripheral blood. All receptors derive from a man aged 25-45 years with COVID-19, enrolled during active disease.

This chain links TRBV2 with TRBJ1-6; D may be TRBD1 (6 bases). The germline V and J ends were trimmed by 6 bases and 4 bases, with 13 bases remaining between them. CDR1 SNHLY and CDR2 FYNNEI come from the germline V gene. This CDR3 spans 15 amino acids. The CDR3 coding sequence is TGTGCCAGCAGGTTCGGAACAGGGTATAATTCACCCCTCCACTTT. It translates to CASRFGTGYNSPLHF.

The chain is built from TRBV6-4 and TRBJ1-2, with 7 bases that match TRBD1. The length of the CDR3 is 15 residues. From germline, CDR1 is MRHNA and CDR2 SNTAGT. V gave up 5 bases and J gave up 8 bases; unmatched junction bases: 14. The CDR3 DNA is TGTGCCAGCAGTCGGCAGGCCGGGACAGAAGCCGGCTACACCTTC. This translates into CASSRQAGTEAGYTF.

The J gene is TRBJ1-1, the V gene TRBV29-1, with 9 nucleotides matching TRBD1. The CDR3 spans 18 residues. Unmatched junction bases numbered 13, after V lost 1 base and J lost 1 base. Germline CDR1 and CDR2: SQVTM and ANQGSEA. CDR3 nucleotide sequence: TGCAGCGTTGAAGGGGGCACAGGGGGCATGGGATGGAACACTGAAGCTTTCTTT. Protein: CSVEGGTGGMGWNTEAFF.

The chain has TRBV18 and TRBJ2-5, with TRBD2 as a possible D gene (7 bases). Germline V gives CDR1 KGHSH, CDR2 LQKENI. Trimming left V 2 bases short and J 4 bases short, with 11 bases between. The CDR3 covers 14 residues. The CDR3 sequence is CASSPGGGAETQYF. The CDR3 bases are TGTGCCAGCTCACCAGGGGGGGGCGCAGAGACCCAGTACTTC.

CDR3 residues: CASSYSGGTRTDTQYF. The DNA of the CDR3 is TGTGCCAGCAGTTACTCTGGGGGGACCCGCACAGATACGCAGTATTTT. The chain has TRBV6-2 or TRBV6-3 and TRBJ2-3, with TRBD2 as a possible D gene (6 bases). The V gene's germline CDR1 is MNHEY and CDR2 SVGEGT. V dropped 0 bases and J dropped 1 base, with 11 bases sitting between them. CDR3 length equals 16 residues.

The genes are TRBV4-2 and TRBJ2-3; 8 bases map to TRBD2. The CDR3 sequence is 16 residues long. The germline V gene encodes CDR1 LGHNA and CDR2 YNFKEQ. The J segment lost 6 bases and the V segment lost 1 base, leaving 9 bases of the junction unmatched. CDR3 region: CASSQAVQRGWDTQYF. The CDR3 DNA follows: TGTGCCAGCAGCCAAGCTGTCCAGCGGGGGTGGGATACGCAGTATTTT.

The V call is TRBV5-5, the J call TRBJ2-3; D ambiguous. V was shortened by 1 base and J by 5 bases, with 8 bases between the two germline ends. The length of the CDR3 is 13 residues. CDR1 and CDR2 (germline): SGHKS, YYEKEE (reference sequence). The chain's CDR3 is CASSLTSGDTQYF. As DNA, the CDR3 is TGTGCCAGCAGCTTGACTTCAGGAGATACGCAGTATTTT.

The J gene is TRBJ1-6, the V gene TRBV7-3; the D gene is possibly TRBD1 (6 bases). The ends were cut back, 4 bases at V and 7 bases at J, with 14 bases in the middle. Per the germline V gene, CDR1 is SGHTA and CDR2 is FQGTGA. There are 15 residues in the CDR3. The CDR3 reads CASSSSGTQNSPLHF. The CDR3 region has the DNA TGTGCCAGCAGCTCCTCCGGGACACAAAATTCACCCCTCCACTTT.

This rearrangement joins TRBV7-9 to TRBJ2-1; 7 bases line up with TRBD2. This CDR3 has 13 residues. V lost 1 base to trimming and J lost 6 bases; unmatched junction nucleotides: 0. CDR1 is SEHNR, CDR2 FQNEAQ, per germline (reference sequence). CDR3 region: CASSLGEGNEQFF. The CDR3, as DNA: TGTGCCAGCAGCTTAGGGGAGGGCAATGAGCAGTTCTTC. Using reference TRBV7-9 and TRBJ2-1 for the parts outside the CDR3, the full variable domain is DTGVSQNPRHKITKRGQNVTFRCDPISEHNRLYWYRQTLGQGPEFLTYFQNEAQLEKSRLLSDRFSAERPKGSFSTLEIQRTEQGDSAMYLCASSLGEGNEQFFGPGTRLTVL.

The chain recombines TRBV19 with TRBJ1-2; 7 bases map to TRBD1. There are 15 residues in the CDR3. V shed 3 bases and J 4 bases; nucleotides not matched to a gene: 8. Germline V CDR1 and CDR2: LNHDA, SQIVND (reference sequence). The CDR3 loop reads CASSIMWAGGYGYTF. CDR3 in DNA: TGTGCCAGTAGTATCATGTGGGCAGGGGGCTATGGCTACACCTTC.

This chain uses TRBV27 with TRBJ1-4; the D is unclear. Trimming removed 5 bases from V and 8 bases from J, with 21 bases in between. The V gene's germline CDR1 is MNHEY and CDR2 SMNVEV (reference sequence). The CDR3 runs 16 residues. Written as DNA, the CDR3 is TGTGCCAGCAGTACCCTTGGGTTCGGGAAAGAAGAAAAACTGTTTTTT. Amino acid sequence: CASSTLGFGKEEKLFF.

This chain joins TRBV5-1 and TRBJ1-6; 9 positions match TRBD1. With 3 bases clipped from V and 10 bases from J, the junction kept 5 bases outside the gene matches. The CDR3 loop spans 14 amino acids. In germline, CDR1 is SGHRS, CDR2 YFSETQ. In DNA form, the CDR3 reads TGCGCCAGCAGCTCCGGGACAGGGCACTCACCCCTCCACTTT. It is translated as CASSSGTGHSPLHF.

The chain uses TRBV10-1 and TRBJ1-6; the D is unclear. The CDR3 covers 13 residues. The germline CDR1 and CDR2 sequences are WNHNN and SYGVQD (reference sequence). Trimming took 0 bases from V and 8 from J, leaving 5 bases between them. The chain's CDR3 is CASSESRDSPLHF. The CDR3 DNA follows: TGCGCCAGCAGTGAGTCCCGGGATTCACCCCTCCACTTT.

This clone has only one observation. The gene calls are TRBV12-2 and TRBJ1-1; the table's D call of TRBD1 was not tested on the DNA. TRBV12-2 is listed as a pseudogene. CDR3 size: 15 residues. In nucleotides, the CDR3 is TGTGCAAAGGGCGGACAGACAAATATGAACACTGAAGCTTTCTTT. This gives the protein CAKGGQTNMNTEAFF.

This clone appeared a single time. V and J are TRBV3-1 (or the pseudogene TRBV3-2) and TRBJ2-7, with 7 nucleotides matching TRBD1. CDR3 length equals 13 residues. Losses at the gene ends were 4 bases for V and 9 bases for J; bases not matched to a gene: 9. Germline lookup yields CDR1 LGHDT and CDR2 YNNKEL (reference sequence). CDR3 in amino acids: CASSPGTGAGQYF. DNA of the CDR3: TGTGCCAGCAGCCCGGGAACAGGGGCCGGGCAGTACTTC.

This chain links TRBV27 with TRBJ1-5, with D possibly being TRBD1 (5 bases). Trimming took off 4 bases at V and 4 bases at J, with 14 bases between the two ends. Germline V gives CDR1 MNHEY, CDR2 SMNVEV (reference sequence). CDR3 size: 15 residues. In nucleotides, the CDR3 is TGTGCCAGCAGTTCAGCAAGACAGTTAAATCAGCCCCAGCATTTT. This sequence encodes CASSSARQLNQPQHF.

The genes are TRBV6-6 and TRBJ1-5, with D possibly matching TRBD1 (5 bases). The V gene's germline CDR1 is MNHNY and CDR2 SVGAGI (reference sequence). The V end was cut by 7 bases, the J end by 11 bases, with 21 bases between. The CDR3 covers 14 residues. DNA for the CDR3: TGTGCCAGCACGGATTGGACGGACGCGGGGGCCCAGCATTTT. It codes for CASTDWTDAGAQHF.

The chain joins TRBV14 to TRBJ2-1; D may be TRBD2 (5 bases). Trimming took off 3 bases at V and 5 bases at J, with 17 bases between the two ends. The CDR3 runs 16 residues. The V gene's germline CDR1 is SGHDN and CDR2 FVKESK. The CDR3 coding sequence is TGTGCCAGCAGCCAGCAGAGGGTTATCGGGGACAATGAGCAGTTCTTC. It is translated as CASSQQRVIGDNEQFF.

This clone is a singleton in its sample. The V and J genes are TRBV20-1 and TRBJ2-5; D is ambiguous. The germline V gene has CDR1 DFQATT and CDR2 SNEGSKA (reference sequence). The ends were cut back, 6 bases at V and 1 base at J, with 3 bases in the middle. The CDR3 has 10 amino acids. CDR3 protein: CSAGQETQYF. In nucleotides, the CDR3 is TGCAGTGCCGGCCAAGAGACCCAGTACTTC.

The chain links TRBV11-2 to TRBJ2-2; perhaps TRBD1 as D (5 bases). Germline V gives CDR1 SGHAT, CDR2 FQNNGV. The CDR3 runs 16 residues. Trimming shortened V by 5 bases and J by 2 bases, and 15 bases separated the two germline ends. CDR3 sequence (DNA): TGTGCCAGCAGCCAGGCGGCAAGGGGCAACACCGGGGAGCTGTTTTTT. Translation: CASSQAARGNTGELFF.

The rearrangement links TRBV10-1 to TRBJ1-6; 7 nucleotides align to TRBD1. V lost 1 base, J lost 10 bases, and 4 bases stayed unmatched. In germline, CDR1 is WNHNN, CDR2 SYGVQD (reference sequence). The CDR3 is 14 amino acids. In DNA, the CDR3 is TGCGCCAGCAGTGAGTACAGGGGAAACTCACCCCTCCACTTT. Protein: CASSEYRGNSPLHF.

The V call is TRBV27, the J call TRBJ1-2; 7 bases fit TRBD1. In germline, CDR1 is MNHEY, CDR2 SMNVEV (reference sequence). The trim removed 6 bases at V and 4 bases at J, leaving 8 bases unmatched. This CDR3 contains 14 residues. The CDR3 region has the DNA TGTGCCAGCAGACCCCCAGGGGGTAGCTATGGCTACACCTTC. It encodes CASRPPGGSYGYTF.

The V gene is TRBV10-3, the J gene TRBJ1-2, with 9 bases identical to TRBD1. CDR3 length: 13 amino acids. Trimming removed 4 bases from V and 8 bases from J; junction bases left unmatched: 5. CDR1 and CDR2 from the germline V gene are ENHRY and SYGVKD. The CDR3 sequence is CAISVGTGFGYTF. The CDR3 DNA follows: TGTGCCATCAGTGTCGGGACAGGGTTCGGCTACACCTTC.

This rearrangement joins TRBV4-1 to TRBJ1-2; D unresolved. Per germline, CDR1 MGHRA and CDR2 YSYEKL. V was shortened by 0 bases and J by 8 bases, with 13 bases between the two germline ends. This CDR3 is built from 14 residues. The CDR3 sequence is CASSQDQSGEGYTF. In DNA form, the CDR3 reads TGCGCCAGCAGCCAAGACCAATCCGGGGAGGGCTACACCTTC.